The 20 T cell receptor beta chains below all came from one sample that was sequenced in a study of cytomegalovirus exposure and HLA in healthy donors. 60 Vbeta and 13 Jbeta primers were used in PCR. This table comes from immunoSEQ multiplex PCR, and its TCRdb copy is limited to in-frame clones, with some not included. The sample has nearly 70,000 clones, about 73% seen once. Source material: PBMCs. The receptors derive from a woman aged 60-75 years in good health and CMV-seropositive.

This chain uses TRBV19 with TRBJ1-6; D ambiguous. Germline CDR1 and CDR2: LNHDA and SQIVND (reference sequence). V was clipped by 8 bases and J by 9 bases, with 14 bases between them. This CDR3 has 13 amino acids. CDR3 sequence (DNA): TGTGCCAGTTCGACACGAGAAAGTTCACCCCTCCACTTT. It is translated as CASSTRESSPLHF.

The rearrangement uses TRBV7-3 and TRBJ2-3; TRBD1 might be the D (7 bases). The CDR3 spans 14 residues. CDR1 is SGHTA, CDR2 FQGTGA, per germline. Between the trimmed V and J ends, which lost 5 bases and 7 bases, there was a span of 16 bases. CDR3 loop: CASSPGGGLNTQYF. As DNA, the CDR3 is TGTGCCAGCAGCCCAGGAGGGGGCCTAAATACGCAGTATTTT.

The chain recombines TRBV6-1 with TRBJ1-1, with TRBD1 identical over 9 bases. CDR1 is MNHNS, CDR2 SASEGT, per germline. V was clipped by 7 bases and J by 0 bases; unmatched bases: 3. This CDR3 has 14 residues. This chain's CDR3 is CASNRDRVNTEAFF. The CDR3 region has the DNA TGTGCCAGCAATAGGGACAGGGTGAACACTGAAGCTTTCTTT.

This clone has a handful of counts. CDR3 sequence (DNA): TGTGCCATCAGCCCCTCTACTAGCGGGGGGGCCGATGAGCAGTTCTTC. It codes for CAISPSTSGGADEQFF. The J gene is TRBJ2-1, the V gene TRBV10-3; 13 nucleotides match TRBD2. V shed 6 bases, J shed 8 bases, and the junction held 10 bases outside the gene matches. The CDR3 totals 16 residues. Germline V gene sequence: CDR1 ENHRY, CDR2 SYGVKD.

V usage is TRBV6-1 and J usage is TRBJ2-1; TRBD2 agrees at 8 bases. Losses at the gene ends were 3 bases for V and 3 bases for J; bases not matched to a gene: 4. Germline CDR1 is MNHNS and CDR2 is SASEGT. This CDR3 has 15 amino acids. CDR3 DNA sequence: TGTGCCAGCAGTGATAATAGCGGGGACTACAATGAGCAGTTCTTC. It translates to CASSDNSGDYNEQFF.

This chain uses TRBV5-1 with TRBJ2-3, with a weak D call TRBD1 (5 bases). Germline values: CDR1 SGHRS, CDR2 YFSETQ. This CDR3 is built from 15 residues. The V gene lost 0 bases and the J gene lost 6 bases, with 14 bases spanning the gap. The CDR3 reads CASSLAPAAGDTQYF. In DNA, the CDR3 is TGCGCCAGCAGCTTGGCCCCCGCCGCAGGGGATACGCAGTATTTT. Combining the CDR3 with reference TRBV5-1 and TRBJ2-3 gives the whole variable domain KAGVTQTPRYLIKTRGQQVTLSCSPISGHRSVSWYQQTPGQGLQFLFEYFSETQRNKGNFPGRFSGRQFSNSRSEMNVSTLELGDSALYLCASSLAPAAGDTQYFGPGTRLTVL.

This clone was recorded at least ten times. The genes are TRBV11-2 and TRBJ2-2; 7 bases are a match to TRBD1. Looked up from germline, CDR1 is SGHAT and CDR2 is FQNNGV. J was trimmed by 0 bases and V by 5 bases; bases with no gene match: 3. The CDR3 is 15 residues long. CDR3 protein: CASSLGQTNTGELFF. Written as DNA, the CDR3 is TGTGCCAGCAGCCTGGGACAGACGAACACCGGGGAGCTGTTTTTT.

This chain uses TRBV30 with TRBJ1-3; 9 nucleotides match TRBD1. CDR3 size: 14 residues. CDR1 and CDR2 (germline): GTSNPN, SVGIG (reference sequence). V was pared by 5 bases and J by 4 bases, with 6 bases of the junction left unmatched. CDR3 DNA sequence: TGTGCCTGGGGGGACAGGGCATTAGGAAACACCATATATTTT. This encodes CAWGDRALGNTIYF.

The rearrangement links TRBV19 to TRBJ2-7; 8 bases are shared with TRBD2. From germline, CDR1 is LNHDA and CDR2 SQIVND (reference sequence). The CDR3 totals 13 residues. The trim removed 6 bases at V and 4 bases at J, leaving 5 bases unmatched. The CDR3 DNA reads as TGTGCCAGTAGACTAGCGGAGGGGTACGAGCAGTACTTC. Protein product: CASRLAEGYEQYF.

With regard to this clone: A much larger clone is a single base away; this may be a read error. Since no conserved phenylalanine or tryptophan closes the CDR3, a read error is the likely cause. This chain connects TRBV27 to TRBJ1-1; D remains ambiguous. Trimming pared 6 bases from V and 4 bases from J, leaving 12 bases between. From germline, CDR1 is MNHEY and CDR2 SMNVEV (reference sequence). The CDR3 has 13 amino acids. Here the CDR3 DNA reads TGTGCCAGCAGGACGATCGGGATCACTGAAGCTTTCGTT. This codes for CASRTIGITEAFV.

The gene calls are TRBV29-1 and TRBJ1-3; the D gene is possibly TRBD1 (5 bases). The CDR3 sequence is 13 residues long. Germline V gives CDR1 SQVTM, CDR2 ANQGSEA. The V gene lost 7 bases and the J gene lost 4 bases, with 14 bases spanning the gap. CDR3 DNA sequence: TGCAGCGGCTCTGGGGCGGCAGGAAACACCATATATTTT. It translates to CSGSGAAGNTIYF.

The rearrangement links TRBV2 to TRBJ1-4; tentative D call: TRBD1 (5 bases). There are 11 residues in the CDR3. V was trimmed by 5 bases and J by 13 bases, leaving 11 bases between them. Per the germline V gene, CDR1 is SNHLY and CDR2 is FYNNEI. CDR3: CASSRWRGLFF. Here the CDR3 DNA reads TGTGCCAGCAGTAGGTGGAGGGGACTGTTTTTT.

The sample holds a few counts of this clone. The CDR3 protein is CASSTGERQPQHF. The CDR3 DNA follows: TGTGCCAGCAGCACAGGGGAACGTCAGCCCCAGCATTTT. This rearrangement joins TRBV7-9 to TRBJ1-5; 7 bases fit TRBD1. J was trimmed by 6 bases and V by 5 bases; bases with no gene match: 4. This CDR3 has 13 amino acids. Per the germline V gene, CDR1 is SEHNR and CDR2 is FQNEAQ (reference sequence).

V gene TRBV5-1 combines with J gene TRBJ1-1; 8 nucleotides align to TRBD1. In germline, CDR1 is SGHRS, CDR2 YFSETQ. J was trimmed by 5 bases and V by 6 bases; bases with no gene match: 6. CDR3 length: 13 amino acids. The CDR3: CASTDRGRTEAFF. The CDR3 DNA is TGCGCCAGCACCGACAGGGGTCGGACTGAAGCTTTCTTT.

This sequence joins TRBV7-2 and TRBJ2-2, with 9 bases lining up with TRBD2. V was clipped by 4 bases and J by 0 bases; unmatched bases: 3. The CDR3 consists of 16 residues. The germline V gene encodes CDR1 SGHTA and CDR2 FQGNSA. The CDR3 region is CASSSLAGTNTGELFF. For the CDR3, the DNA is TGTGCCAGCAGCTCCCTAGCGGGGACGAACACCGGGGAGCTGTTTTTT.

The CDR3 protein is CASRMGGAQTEAFF. The CDR3 coding sequence is TGTGCCAGCAGAATGGGGGGGGCGCAAACTGAAGCTTTCTTT. This chain connects TRBV13 to TRBJ1-1; D perhaps matches TRBD1 (6 bases). The V end was cut by 6 bases, the J end by 5 bases, with 16 bases between. Per the germline V gene, CDR1 is PRHDT and CDR2 is FYEKMQ (reference sequence). The CDR3 has 14 residues. Using reference TRBV13 and TRBJ1-1 for the parts outside the CDR3, the full variable domain is AAGVIQSPRHLIKEKRETATLKCYPIPRHDTVYWYQQGPGQDPQFLISFYEKMQSDKGSIPDRFSAQQFSDYHSELNMSSLELGDSALYFCASRMGGAQTEAFFGQGTRLTVV.

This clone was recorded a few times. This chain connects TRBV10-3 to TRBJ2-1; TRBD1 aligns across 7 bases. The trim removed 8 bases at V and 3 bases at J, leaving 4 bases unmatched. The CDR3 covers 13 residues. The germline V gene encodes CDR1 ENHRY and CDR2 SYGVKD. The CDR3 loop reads CAIEDRFYNEQFF. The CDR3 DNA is TGTGCCATCGAGGACAGGTTCTACAATGAGCAGTTCTTC.

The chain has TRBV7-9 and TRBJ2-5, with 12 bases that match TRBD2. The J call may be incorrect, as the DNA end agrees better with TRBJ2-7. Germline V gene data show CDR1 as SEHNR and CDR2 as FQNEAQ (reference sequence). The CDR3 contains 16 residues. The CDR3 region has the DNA TGTGCCAGCAGCCCGGGGACTAGCGGGTTTTCCTACGAGCAGTACTTC. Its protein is CASSPGTSGFSYEQYF.

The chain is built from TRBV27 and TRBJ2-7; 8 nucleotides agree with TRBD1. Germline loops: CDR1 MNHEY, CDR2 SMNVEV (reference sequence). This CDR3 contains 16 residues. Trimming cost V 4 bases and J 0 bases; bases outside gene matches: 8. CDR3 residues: CASSSHRTGYSYEQYF. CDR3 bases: TGTGCCAGCAGTTCCCACCGGACAGGGTACTCCTACGAGCAGTACTTC.

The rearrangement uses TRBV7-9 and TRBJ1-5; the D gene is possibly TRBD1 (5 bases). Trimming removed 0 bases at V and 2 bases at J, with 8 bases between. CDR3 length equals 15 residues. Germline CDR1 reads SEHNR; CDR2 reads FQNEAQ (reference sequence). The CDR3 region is CASSLAGAGNQPQHF. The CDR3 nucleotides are TGTGCCAGCAGCTTAGCAGGGGCTGGCAATCAGCCCCAGCATTTT.